This TCR beta chain was profiled in a study of cytomegalovirus exposure and HLA in healthy donors. For the study at large: Researchers previously reported finding just under 120 million unique TCR beta sequences from approximately 190 million T cells.

Vbeta (60) and Jbeta (13) primers were used in the PCR. Produced via immunoSEQ multiplex PCR; TCRdb's table is partial and in-frame only. The sample data list 200,000 or so clones. Study findings and constraints: Data from an earlier analysis indicated that most TCR beta V segments were productive either about 87% or about 30% of the time. DRB1 showed the most TCR associations and HLA-C the fewest in a later analysis, as rates varied by HLA locus.

Concerning this clone itself: The antigen is not known.

V lost 4 bases and J lost 7; bases outside the gene matches: 7. This CDR3 comprises 16 residues. Per germline, CDR1 SNHLY and CDR2 FYNNEI. The rearrangement uses TRBV2 and TRBJ1-6, with 10 nucleotides matching TRBD1. Sequencing was performed on PBMCs. This receptor was taken from a boy between 10 and 17 years old in good health and CMV-seronegative. CDR3 loop: CASSAGTGASNSPLHF. The CDR3, as DNA: TGTGCCAGCAGTGCCGGGACAGGGGCCTCCAATTCACCCCTCCACTTT.